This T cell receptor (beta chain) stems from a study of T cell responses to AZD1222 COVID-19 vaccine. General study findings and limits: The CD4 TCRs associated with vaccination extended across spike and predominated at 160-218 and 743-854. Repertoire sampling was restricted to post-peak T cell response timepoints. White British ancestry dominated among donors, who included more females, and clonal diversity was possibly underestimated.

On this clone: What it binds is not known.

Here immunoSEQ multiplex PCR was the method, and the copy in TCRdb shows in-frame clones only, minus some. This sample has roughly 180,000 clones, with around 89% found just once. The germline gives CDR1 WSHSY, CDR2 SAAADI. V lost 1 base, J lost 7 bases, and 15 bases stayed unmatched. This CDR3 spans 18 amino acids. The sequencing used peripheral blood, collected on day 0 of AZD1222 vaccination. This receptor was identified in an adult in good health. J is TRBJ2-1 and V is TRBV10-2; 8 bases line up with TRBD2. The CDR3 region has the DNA TGCGCCAGCAGTGAGTTATTCGGGGGGGCCGCCGGCGGGAATGAGCAGTTCTTC. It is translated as CASSELFGGAAGGNEQFF.